Sequencing of this T cell receptor (beta chain) was carried out in a study of T cell responses to AZD1222 COVID-19 vaccine. Notes on the study in general: There were vaccine-associated CD4 TCRs across spike, dominant at 160-218 and 743-854. Most donors were white British and more were female, and clonal diversity was possibly underestimated. The study sampled repertoires only after the peak T cell response.

Deletions cut 3 bases from V and 0 bases from J, with 13 bases between. Germline assignment: CDR1 SGHDT and CDR2 YYEEEE. The CDR3 sequence is 16 residues long. Sequencing was performed with immunoSEQ multiplex PCR; in TCRdb, only in-frame clones are kept and a portion is missing. The data show fewer than 85,000 clones, around 91% seen once. Note on this clone: Its target is unknown.

V usage is TRBV5-6 and J usage is TRBJ2-1; tentative D call: TRBD1 (6 bases). This specimen consisted of peripheral blood, obtained on day 0 of AZD1222 vaccination. The sequence derives from an adult in good health. CDR3 nucleotide sequence: TGTGCCAGCAGCTACGACAGGTTTAGCTCCTACAATGAGCAGTTCTTC. Protein sequence: CASSYDRFSSYNEQFF. Looking up the rest from reference TRBV5-6 and TRBJ2-1 gives the full variable domain: DAGVTQSPTHLIKTRGQQVTLRCSPKSGHDTVSWYQQALGQGPQFIFQYYEEEERQRGNFPDRFSGHQFPNYSSELNVNALLLGDSALYLCASSYDRFSSYNEQFFGPGTRLTVL.